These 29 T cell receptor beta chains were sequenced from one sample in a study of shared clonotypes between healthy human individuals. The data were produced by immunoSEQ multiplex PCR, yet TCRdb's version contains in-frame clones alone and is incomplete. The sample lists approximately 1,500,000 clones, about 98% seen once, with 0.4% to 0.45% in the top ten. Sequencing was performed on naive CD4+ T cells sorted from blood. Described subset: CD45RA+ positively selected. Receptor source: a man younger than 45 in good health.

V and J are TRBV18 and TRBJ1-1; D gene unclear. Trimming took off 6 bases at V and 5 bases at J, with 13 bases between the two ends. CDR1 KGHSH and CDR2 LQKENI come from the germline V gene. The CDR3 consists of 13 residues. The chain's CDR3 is CASSSTPRTEAFF. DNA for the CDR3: TGTGCCAGCTCTTCCACGCCAAGAACTGAAGCTTTCTTT.

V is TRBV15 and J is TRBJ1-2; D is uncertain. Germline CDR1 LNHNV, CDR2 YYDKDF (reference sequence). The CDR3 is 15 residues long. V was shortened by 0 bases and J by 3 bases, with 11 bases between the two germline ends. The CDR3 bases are TGTGCCACCAGCAGAGATTATTCGCCAGACTATGGCTACACCTTC. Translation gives CATSRDYSPDYGYTF. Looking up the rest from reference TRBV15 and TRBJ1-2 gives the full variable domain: DAMVIQNPRYQVTQFGKPVTLSCSQTLNHNVMYWYQQKSSQAPKLLFHYYDKDFNNEADTPDNFQSRRPNTSFCFLDIRSPGLGDTAMYLCATSRDYSPDYGYTFGSGTRLTVV.

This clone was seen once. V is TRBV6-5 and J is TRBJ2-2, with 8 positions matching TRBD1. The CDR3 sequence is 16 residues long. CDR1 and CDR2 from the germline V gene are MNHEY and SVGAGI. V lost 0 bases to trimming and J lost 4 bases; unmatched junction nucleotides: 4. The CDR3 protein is CASSYSRTGITGELFF. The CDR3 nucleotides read TGTGCCAGCAGTTACTCGCGGACAGGGATCACCGGGGAGCTGTTTTTT.

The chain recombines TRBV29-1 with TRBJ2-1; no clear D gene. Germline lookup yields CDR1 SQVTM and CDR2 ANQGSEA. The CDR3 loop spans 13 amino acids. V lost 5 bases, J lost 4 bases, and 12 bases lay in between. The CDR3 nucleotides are TGCAGCGTTTCCAGGACGGATTACAATGAGCAGTTCTTC. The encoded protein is CSVSRTDYNEQFF.

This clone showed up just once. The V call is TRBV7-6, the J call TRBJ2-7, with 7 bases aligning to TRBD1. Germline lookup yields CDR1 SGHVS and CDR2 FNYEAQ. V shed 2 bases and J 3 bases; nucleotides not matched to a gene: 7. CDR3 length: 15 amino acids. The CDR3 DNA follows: TGTGCCAGCAGCTTACGGAGCAGGGGGTTCTACGAGCAGTACTTC. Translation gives CASSLRSRGFYEQYF.

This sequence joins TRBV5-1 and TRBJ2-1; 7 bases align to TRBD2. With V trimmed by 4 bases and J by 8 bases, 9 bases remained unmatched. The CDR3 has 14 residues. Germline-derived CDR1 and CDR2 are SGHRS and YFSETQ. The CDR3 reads CASSQTGLHDEQFF. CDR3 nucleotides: TGCGCCAGCAGCCAAACGGGACTACACGATGAGCAGTTCTTC.

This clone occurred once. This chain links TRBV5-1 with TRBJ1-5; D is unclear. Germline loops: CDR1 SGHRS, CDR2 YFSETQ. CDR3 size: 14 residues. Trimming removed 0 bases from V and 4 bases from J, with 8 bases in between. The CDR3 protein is CASSLAAGNQPQHF. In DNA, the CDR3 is TGCGCCAGCAGCTTGGCCGCGGGTAATCAGCCCCAGCATTTT.

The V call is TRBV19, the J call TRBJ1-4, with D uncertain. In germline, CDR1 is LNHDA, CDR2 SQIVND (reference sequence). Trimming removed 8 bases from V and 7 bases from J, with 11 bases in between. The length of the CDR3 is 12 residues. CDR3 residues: CASSTAPEKLFF. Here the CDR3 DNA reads TGTGCCAGTTCTACAGCGCCTGAAAAACTGTTTTTT.

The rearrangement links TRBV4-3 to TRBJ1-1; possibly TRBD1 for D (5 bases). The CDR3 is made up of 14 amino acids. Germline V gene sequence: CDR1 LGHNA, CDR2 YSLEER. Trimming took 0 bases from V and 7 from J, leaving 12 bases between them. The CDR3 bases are TGCGCCAGCAGCCAAGACTGGCAGGGTGATGAAGCTTTCTTT. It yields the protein CASSQDWQGDEAFF.

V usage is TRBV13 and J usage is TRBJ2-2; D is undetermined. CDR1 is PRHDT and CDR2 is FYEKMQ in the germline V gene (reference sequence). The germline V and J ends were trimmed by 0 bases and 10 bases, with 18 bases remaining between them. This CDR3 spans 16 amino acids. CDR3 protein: CASSLGLAAPPVELFF. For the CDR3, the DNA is TGTGCCAGCAGCTTAGGCCTTGCGGCCCCGCCCGTGGAGCTGTTTTTT.

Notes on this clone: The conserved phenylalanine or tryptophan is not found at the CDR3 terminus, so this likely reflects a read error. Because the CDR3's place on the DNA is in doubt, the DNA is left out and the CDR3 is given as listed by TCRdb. CDR3 sequence reads: CATSRGTGSTSL. This chain uses TRBV15 with TRBJ1-1; TRBD1 was called by the table and not checked on the DNA. The CDR3 length equals 12 residues, ends included. CDR1 and CDR2 from the germline V gene are LNHNV and YYDKDF (reference sequence).

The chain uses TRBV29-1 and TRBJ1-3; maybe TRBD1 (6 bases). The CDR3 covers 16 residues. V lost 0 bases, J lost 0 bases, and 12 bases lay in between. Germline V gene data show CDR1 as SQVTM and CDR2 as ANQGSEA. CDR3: CSVEDPQGSSGNTIYF. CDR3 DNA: TGCAGCGTTGAAGATCCCCAGGGGTCCTCTGGAAACACCATATATTTT.

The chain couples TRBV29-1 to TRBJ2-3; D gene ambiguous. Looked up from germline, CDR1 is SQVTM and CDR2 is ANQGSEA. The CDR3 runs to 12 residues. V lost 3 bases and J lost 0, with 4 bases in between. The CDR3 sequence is CSVEVSTDTQYF. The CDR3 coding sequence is TGCAGCGTTGAGGTCAGCACAGATACGCAGTATTTT.

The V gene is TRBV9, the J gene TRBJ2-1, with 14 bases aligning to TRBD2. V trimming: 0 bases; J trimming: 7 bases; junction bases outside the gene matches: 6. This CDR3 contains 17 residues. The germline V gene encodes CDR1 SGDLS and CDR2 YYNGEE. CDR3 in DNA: TGTGCCAGCAGCGTAGGACTAGCGGGAGGGCCTCAGAATGAGCAGTTCTTC. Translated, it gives CASSVGLAGGPQNEQFF. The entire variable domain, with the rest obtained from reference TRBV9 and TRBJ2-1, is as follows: DSGVTQTPKHLITATGQRVTLRCSPRSGDLSVYWYQQSLDQGLQFLIQYYNGEERAKGNILERFSAQQFPDLHSELNLSSLELGDSALYFCASSVGLAGGPQNEQFFGPGTRLTVL.

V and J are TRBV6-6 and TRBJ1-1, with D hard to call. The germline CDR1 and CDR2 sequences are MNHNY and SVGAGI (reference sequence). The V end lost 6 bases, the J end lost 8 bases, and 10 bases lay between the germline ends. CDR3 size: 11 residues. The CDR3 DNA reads TGTGCCAGCAGCCCCGGGAACGAAGCTTTCTTT. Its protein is CASSPGNEAFF.

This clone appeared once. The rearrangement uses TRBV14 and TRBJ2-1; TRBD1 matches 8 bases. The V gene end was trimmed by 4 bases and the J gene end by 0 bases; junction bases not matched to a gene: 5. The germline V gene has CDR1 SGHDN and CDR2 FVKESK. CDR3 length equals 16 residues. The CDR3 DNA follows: TGTGCCAGCAGCCTCCGGACAGGGAGCTCCTACAATGAGCAGTTCTTC. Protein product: CASSLRTGSSYNEQFF.

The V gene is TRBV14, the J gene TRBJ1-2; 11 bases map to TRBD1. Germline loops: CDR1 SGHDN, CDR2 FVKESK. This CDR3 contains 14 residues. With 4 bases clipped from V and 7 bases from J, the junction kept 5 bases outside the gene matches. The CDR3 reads CASSPRTGGGGYTF. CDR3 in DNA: TGTGCCAGCAGCCCCCGGACAGGGGGCGGTGGCTACACCTTC.

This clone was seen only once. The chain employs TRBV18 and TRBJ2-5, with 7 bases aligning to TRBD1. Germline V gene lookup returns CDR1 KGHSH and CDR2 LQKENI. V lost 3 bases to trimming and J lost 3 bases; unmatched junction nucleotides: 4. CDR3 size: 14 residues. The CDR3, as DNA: TGTGCCAGCTCACCGTGGACAGGAAAAGAGACCCAGTACTTC. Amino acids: CASSPWTGKETQYF.

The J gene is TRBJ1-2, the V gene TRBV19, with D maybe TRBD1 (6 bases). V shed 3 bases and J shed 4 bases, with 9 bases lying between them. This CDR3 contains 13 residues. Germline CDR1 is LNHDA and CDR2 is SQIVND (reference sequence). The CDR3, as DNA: TGTGCCAGTAGTATCGGGGGCGGCTATGGCTACACCTTC. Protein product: CASSIGGGYGYTF.

CDR3: CASSLDGGTNTIYF. CDR3 DNA: TGCGCCAGCAGCTTGGACGGGGGGACAAACACCATATATTTT. This chain uses TRBV5-1 with TRBJ1-3; D may be TRBD1 (5 bases). The germline V gene has CDR1 SGHRS and CDR2 YFSETQ. The CDR3 extends over 14 amino acids. Trimming removed 0 bases from V and 6 bases from J, with 10 bases in between.

The CDR3 is CSVVGKYQQETQYF. CDR3 coding DNA: TGCAGCGTTGTTGGGAAATACCAGCAAGAGACCCAGTACTTC. The rearrangement joins TRBV29-1 to TRBJ2-5, with D unclear. The germline CDR1 and CDR2 sequences are SQVTM and ANQGSEA. The V end lost 4 bases, the J end lost 2 bases, and 14 bases lay between the germline ends. The CDR3 loop spans 14 amino acids.

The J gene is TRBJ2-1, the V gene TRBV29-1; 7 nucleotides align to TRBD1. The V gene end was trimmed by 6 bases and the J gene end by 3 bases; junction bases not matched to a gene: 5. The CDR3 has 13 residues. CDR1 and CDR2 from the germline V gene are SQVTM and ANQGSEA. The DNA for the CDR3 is TGCAGCGTCGCCCCAGGGGGCTACAATGAGCAGTTCTTC. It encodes CSVAPGGYNEQFF.

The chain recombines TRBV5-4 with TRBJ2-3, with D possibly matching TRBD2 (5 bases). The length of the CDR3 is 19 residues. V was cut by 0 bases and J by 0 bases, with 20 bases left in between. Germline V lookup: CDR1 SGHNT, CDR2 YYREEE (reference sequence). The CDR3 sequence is CASSLAGVGSSLSTDTQYF. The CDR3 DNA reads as TGTGCCAGCAGCTTGGCCGGGGTCGGATCGAGCCTAAGCACAGATACGCAGTATTTT.

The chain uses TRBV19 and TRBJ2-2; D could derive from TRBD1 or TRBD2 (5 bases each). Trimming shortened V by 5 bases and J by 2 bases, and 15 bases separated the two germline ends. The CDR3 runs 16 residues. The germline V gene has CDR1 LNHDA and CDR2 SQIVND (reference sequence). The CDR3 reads CASSLARDVNTGELFF. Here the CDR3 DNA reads TGTGCCAGTAGTTTGGCCAGGGACGTTAACACCGGGGAGCTGTTTTTT.

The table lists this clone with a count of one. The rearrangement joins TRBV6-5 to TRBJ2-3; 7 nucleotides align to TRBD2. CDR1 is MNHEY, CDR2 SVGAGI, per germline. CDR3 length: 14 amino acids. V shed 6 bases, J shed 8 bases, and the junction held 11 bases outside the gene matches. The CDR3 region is CASSPGTTPGTQYF. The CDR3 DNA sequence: TGTGCCAGCAGCCCGGGGACTACTCCCGGTACGCAGTATTTT.

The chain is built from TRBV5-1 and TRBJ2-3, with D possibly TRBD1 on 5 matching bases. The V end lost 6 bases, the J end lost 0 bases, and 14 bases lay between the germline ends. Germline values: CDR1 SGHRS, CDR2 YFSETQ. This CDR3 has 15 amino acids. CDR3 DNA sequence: TGCGCCAGCAAAACCCTAGACAGCAGCACAGATACGCAGTATTTT. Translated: CASKTLDSSTDTQYF. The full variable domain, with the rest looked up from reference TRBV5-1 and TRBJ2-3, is KAGVTQTPRYLIKTRGQQVTLSCSPISGHRSVSWYQQTPGQGLQFLFEYFSETQRNKGNFPGRFSGRQFSNSRSEMNVSTLELGDSALYLCASKTLDSSTDTQYFGPGTRLTVL.

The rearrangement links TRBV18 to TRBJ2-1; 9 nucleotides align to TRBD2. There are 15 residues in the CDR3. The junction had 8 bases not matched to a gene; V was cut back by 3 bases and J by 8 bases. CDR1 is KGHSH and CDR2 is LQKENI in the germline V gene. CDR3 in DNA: TGTGCCAGCTCACCGGGCGGGAGGGCCGTCGATGAGCAGTTCTTC. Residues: CASSPGGRAVDEQFF.

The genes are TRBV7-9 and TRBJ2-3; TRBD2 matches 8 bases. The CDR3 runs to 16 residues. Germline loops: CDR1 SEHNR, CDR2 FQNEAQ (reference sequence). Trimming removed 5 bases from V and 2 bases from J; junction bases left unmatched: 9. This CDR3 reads CASSPGGGGLTDTQYF. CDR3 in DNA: TGTGCCAGCAGCCCCGGGGGGGGAGGACTCACAGATACGCAGTATTTT.

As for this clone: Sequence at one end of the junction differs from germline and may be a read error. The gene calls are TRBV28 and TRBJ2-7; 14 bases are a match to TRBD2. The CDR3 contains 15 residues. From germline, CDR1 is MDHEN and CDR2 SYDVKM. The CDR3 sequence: CASGQTGLAGDIQTF. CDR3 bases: TGTGCCAGCGGACAGACGGGACTAGCGGGAGATATCCAAACTTTC.